Shown below are 31 T cell receptor beta chains from a single sample sequenced in a study of blood T cell repertoires in COVID-19. Using immunoSEQ multiplex PCR, the repertoire was profiled, and TCRdb retains in-frame clones only, with some absent. The sample consists of roughly 290,000 clones, approximately 84% of them appearing once. The specimen sequenced was peripheral blood. These TCRs come from a woman under 40 who had recovered from COVID-19.

The chain links TRBV28 to TRBJ1-5; D is uncertain. The CDR3 runs 12 residues. Per germline, CDR1 MDHEN and CDR2 SYDVKM. The germline V and J ends were trimmed by 6 bases and 5 bases, with 8 bases remaining between them. CDR3 nucleotides: TGTGCCAGCAGACTCTCGGATCAGCCCCAGCATTTT. This translates into CASRLSDQPQHF.

The gene calls are TRBV7-2 and TRBJ1-4; TRBD1 is a possible D gene (6 bases). V gave up 5 bases and J gave up 3 bases, with 10 bases separating them. The germline gives CDR1 SGHTA, CDR2 FQGNSA. The CDR3 runs 14 residues. The CDR3 region has the DNA TGTGCCAGCAGCCTCAGGGGTTCTAATGAAAAACTGTTTTTT. This codes for CASSLRGSNEKLFF.

This sequence joins TRBV19 and TRBJ2-2, with 8 bases identical to TRBD1. V gave up 5 bases and J gave up 4 bases; unmatched junction bases: 9. The germline V gene has CDR1 LNHDA and CDR2 SQIVND (reference sequence). CDR3 length: 16 amino acids. For the CDR3, the DNA is TGTGCCAGTAGTCCCCAGGGGGCAGCGGGCACCGGGGAGCTGTTTTTT. This sequence encodes CASSPQGAAGTGELFF.

The CDR3: CASSLGLAGGLETQYF. CDR3 DNA: TGTGCCAGCAGCCTCGGACTAGCGGGGGGGCTCGAGACCCAGTACTTC. V and J are TRBV3-1 (or the pseudogene TRBV3-2) and TRBJ2-5; 15 nucleotides line up with TRBD2. CDR1 is LGHDT and CDR2 is YNNKEL in the germline V gene (reference sequence). The J segment lost 5 bases and the V segment lost 4 bases, leaving 5 bases of the junction unmatched. This CDR3 is built from 16 residues.

The CDR3 region is CASSMGQKGSGANVLTF. CDR3 nucleotide sequence: TGTGCCAGTAGTATGGGACAGAAGGGTTCGGGGGCCAACGTCCTGACTTTC. The chain recombines TRBV19 with TRBJ2-6; 7 nucleotides match TRBD1. From germline, CDR1 is LNHDA and CDR2 SQIVND (reference sequence). After removal of 3 bases from V and 4 bases from J, the junction contained 9 bases not matched to a gene. The CDR3 runs to 17 residues.

The chain couples TRBV24-1 to TRBJ2-3, with D perhaps matching TRBD1 (5 bases). Germline V gene lookup returns CDR1 KGHDR and CDR2 SFDVKD. The CDR3 has 16 residues. V was cut by 3 bases and J by 1 base, with 13 bases left in between. CDR3 sequence reads: CATSDTPGWRTDTQYF. The CDR3 DNA reads as TGTGCCACCAGTGATACTCCAGGGTGGCGCACAGATACGCAGTATTTT.

The gene calls are TRBV4-3 and TRBJ2-7; TRBD1 matches 10 bases. Germline V gives CDR1 LGHNA, CDR2 YSLEER. The V gene end was trimmed by 3 bases and the J gene end by 4 bases; junction bases not matched to a gene: 6. The CDR3 has 15 residues. The DNA of the CDR3 is TGCGCCAGCAGCCAGTTGACAGGGGGCGGTTACGAGCAGTACTTC. Translated, it gives CASSQLTGGGYEQYF.

This chain connects TRBV9 to TRBJ2-2, with 7 bases lining up with TRBD1. The V and J ends lost 3 bases and 1 base, in that order; junction bases with no gene match: 3. Germline V CDR1 and CDR2: SGDLS, YYNGEE. The CDR3 runs to 15 residues. The CDR3 region has the DNA TGTGCCAGCAGCGCCCACAGGGGGAACACCGGGGAGCTGTTTTTT. It codes for CASSAHRGNTGELFF.

J is TRBJ2-4 and V is TRBV28, with TRBD1 as a possible D gene (5 bases). Trimming removed 4 bases at V and 4 bases at J, with 11 bases between. Looked up from germline, CDR1 is MDHEN and CDR2 is SYDVKM. The CDR3 length is 14 residues. CDR3 amino acids: CASSSEPGKNIQYF. CDR3 bases: TGTGCCAGCAGTTCGGAACCAGGGAAAAACATTCAGTACTTC.

The genes are TRBV29-1 and TRBJ1-2, with unresolved D. Trimming removed 7 bases from V and 6 bases from J, with 6 bases in between. This CDR3 is 9 amino acids long. CDR1 is SQVTM and CDR2 is ANQGSEA in the germline V gene. The CDR3 region is CSAPDGYTF. The CDR3 DNA follows: TGCAGCGCCCCTGATGGCTACACCTTC.

V is TRBV9 and J is TRBJ1-3, with a weak D call TRBD1 (5 bases). The CDR3 runs to 14 residues. The ends were cut back, 2 bases at V and 1 base at J, with 7 bases in the middle. Germline V gene data show CDR1 as SGDLS and CDR2 as YYNGEE. CDR3 sequence: CASSVSGSGNTIYF. CDR3 nucleotides: TGTGCCAGCAGCGTCTCAGGGTCTGGAAACACCATATATTTT.

The chain employs TRBV6-5 and TRBJ1-2; 7 bases align to TRBD1. After removal of 2 bases from V and 3 bases from J, the junction contained 3 bases not matched to a gene. This CDR3 is built from 14 residues. Germline V gene data show CDR1 as MNHEY and CDR2 as SVGAGI. This CDR3 is CASSYDREDYGYTF. CDR3 sequence (DNA): TGTGCCAGCAGTTACGACAGGGAAGACTATGGCTACACCTTC.

This rearrangement joins TRBV6-5 to TRBJ2-7; D might be TRBD1 (6 bases). The germline gives CDR1 MNHEY, CDR2 SVGAGI. The CDR3 is 12 residues long. Trimming took 7 bases from V and 5 from J, leaving 12 bases between them. The CDR3 region has the DNA TGTGCCAGCAAAGGACAGTTCCACGAGCAGTACTTC. As protein: CASKGQFHEQYF.

This clone appeared many times. Distinct nucleotide sequences in the sample also encode this CDR3. The chain has TRBV19 and TRBJ1-5; no definite D call. V was cut by 6 bases and J by 7 bases, with 10 bases left in between. The length of the CDR3 is 12 residues. CDR1 is LNHDA, CDR2 SQIVND, per germline (reference sequence). The CDR3 loop reads CASRTVRQPQHF. CDR3 nucleotides: TGTGCCAGTAGAACCGTACGGCAGCCCCAGCATTTT.

This clone was seen only once. The V call is TRBV2, the J call TRBJ2-5, with a weak D call TRBD2 (6 bases). Germline CDR1 and CDR2: SNHLY and FYNNEI. The CDR3 has 14 amino acids. V was cut by 8 bases and J by 3 bases, with 16 bases left in between. This CDR3 is CASFSGTVKETQYF. In DNA, the CDR3 is TGTGCCAGCTTCTCAGGGACTGTTAAAGAGACCCAGTACTTC.

V gene TRBV6-5 combines with J gene TRBJ1-5; D unclear. The CDR3 contains 14 residues. V was pared by 0 bases and J by 2 bases, with 5 bases between. CDR1 and CDR2 (germline): MNHEY, SVGAGI. In nucleotides, the CDR3 is TGTGCCAGCAGTTACTCGGGAGGCAATCAGCCCCAGCATTTT. Translated, it gives CASSYSGGNQPQHF.

The chain recombines TRBV11-2 with TRBJ2-1; a weak D match, TRBD2 (5 bases). Germline V lookup: CDR1 SGHAT, CDR2 FQNNGV. CDR3 length: 12 residues. V was clipped by 5 bases and J by 9 bases, with 11 bases between them. The CDR3 sequence is CASSTRGGEQFF. The CDR3 nucleotides read TGTGCCAGCAGCACTAGAGGTGGTGAGCAGTTCTTC.

The rearrangement links TRBV19 to TRBJ1-3; D gene ambiguous. Per the germline V gene, CDR1 is LNHDA and CDR2 is SQIVND (reference sequence). V was clipped by 5 bases and J by 0 bases, with 14 bases between them. The CDR3 extends over 16 amino acids. The CDR3 DNA sequence: TGTGCCAGTAGTGCCTCCGGGTTGGGCTCTGGAAACACCATATATTTT. Its translation: CASSASGLGSGNTIYF.

This clone showed up just once. The gene calls are TRBV6-6 and TRBJ2-1; D remains ambiguous. The CDR3 loop spans 15 amino acids. Germline CDR1 and CDR2: MNHNY and SVGAGI (reference sequence). V gave up 5 bases and J gave up 5 bases, with 16 bases separating them. The CDR3 region has the DNA TGTGCCAGCAGTCAAACACAGAGAGTTAACAATGAGCAGTTCTTC. As protein: CASSQTQRVNNEQFF.

This clone was seen just once. J is TRBJ1-2 and V is TRBV19, with a tentative D call TRBD1 (6 bases). The CDR3 length is 14 residues. The germline V gene has CDR1 LNHDA and CDR2 SQIVND (reference sequence). V lost 5 bases and J lost 0, with 10 bases in between. The CDR3 coding sequence is TGTGCCAGTAGTTTCCGGACAGCTAACTATGGCTACACCTTC. It encodes CASSFRTANYGYTF. Looking up the rest from reference TRBV19 and TRBJ1-2 gives the full variable domain: DGGITQSPKYLFRKEGQNVTLSCEQNLNHDAMYWYRQDPGQGLRLIYYSQIVNDFQKGDIAEGYSVSREKKESFPLTVTSAQKNPTAFYLCASSFRTANYGYTFGSGTRLTVV.

V and J are TRBV7-3 and TRBJ2-3; maybe TRBD2 (5 bases). CDR3 length: 14 amino acids. V lost 5 bases and J lost 2, with 11 bases in between. Germline V CDR1 and CDR2: SGHTA, FQGTGA. CDR3 DNA sequence: TGTGCCAGCAGCGCGTCGGGGATCACAGATACGCAGTATTTT. It specifies CASSASGITDTQYF. The full variable domain, with the rest looked up from reference TRBV7-3 and TRBJ2-3, is GAGVSQTPSNKVTEKGKYVELRCDPISGHTALYWYRQSLGQGPEFLIYFQGTGAADDSGLPNDRFFAVRPEGSVSTLKIQRTERGDSAVYLCASSASGITDTQYFGPGTRLTVL.

This clone was counted once. The chain couples TRBV29-1 to TRBJ1-1; 8 bases agree with TRBD1. The CDR3 loop spans 12 amino acids. V lost 7 bases and J lost 5; bases outside the gene matches: 6. CDR1 is SQVTM and CDR2 is ANQGSEA in the germline V gene. The CDR3: CSGTGWKTEAFF. CDR3 bases: TGCAGCGGGACAGGGTGGAAAACTGAAGCTTTCTTT.

V and J are TRBV5-5 and TRBJ2-1; 8 bases line up with TRBD1. The CDR3 consists of 12 residues. Looked up from germline, CDR1 is SGHKS and CDR2 is YYEKEE (reference sequence). V was clipped by 4 bases and J by 10 bases; unmatched bases: 4. The CDR3 region is CASSTRQGEQFF. CDR3 DNA: TGTGCCAGCAGCACTCGACAGGGGGAGCAGTTCTTC.

The CDR3 sequence: CASSDIMGPGEAFF. The CDR3 nucleotides read TGTGCCAGCAGTGATATTATGGGTCCAGGCGAAGCTTTCTTT. The chain has TRBV6-1 and TRBJ1-1; the D is unclear. Trimming took 3 bases from V and 8 from J, leaving 16 bases between them. CDR3 length: 14 amino acids. Germline V gene data show CDR1 as MNHNS and CDR2 as SASEGT.

The V and J genes are TRBV3-1 (or the pseudogene TRBV3-2) and TRBJ2-7; TRBD2 is a possible D gene (5 bases). The CDR3 is made up of 14 amino acids. Germline loops: CDR1 LGHDT, CDR2 YNNKEL (reference sequence). V lost 1 base to trimming and J lost 2 bases, with 9 bases between them. CDR3 nucleotides: TGTGCCAGCAGCCAAGGACGGGAAGCCTACGAGCAGTACTTC. Protein: CASSQGREAYEQYF.

The CDR3: CAWSVRRGTGNTIYF. The CDR3 nucleotides read TGTGCCTGGAGTGTACGGCGGGGCACTGGAAACACCATATATTTT. This sequence joins TRBV30 and TRBJ1-3, with D possibly being TRBD1 (5 bases). Germline CDR1 GTSNPN, CDR2 SVGIG (reference sequence). This CDR3 spans 15 amino acids. Trimming stripped 0 bases from V and 2 bases from J, with 11 bases between.

J is TRBJ2-3 and V is TRBV5-4, with 9 bases aligning to TRBD2. The CDR3 is made up of 15 amino acids. V shed 4 bases, J shed 3 bases, and the junction held 6 bases outside the gene matches. CDR1 and CDR2 from the germline V gene are SGHNT and YYREEE (reference sequence). CDR3 sequence (DNA): TGTGCCAGCAGCGGCGGGGGGGGCGATACAGATACGCAGTATTTT. Translated: CASSGGGGDTDTQYF.

The chain carries TRBV7-2 and TRBJ2-7, with 7 bases matching TRBD2. CDR1 SGHTA and CDR2 FQGNSA come from the germline V gene. The trim removed 5 bases at V and 6 bases at J, leaving 16 bases unmatched. CDR3 length: 16 amino acids. CDR3 in amino acids: CASSLSGSGIPGEQYF. The CDR3 DNA sequence: TGTGCCAGCAGCCTCAGCGGAAGCGGGATACCGGGCGAGCAGTACTTC.

The V call is TRBV18, the J call TRBJ2-7, with D possibly matching TRBD2 (5 bases). The CDR3 has 14 amino acids. V was shortened by 5 bases and J by 6 bases, with 17 bases between the two germline ends. CDR1 and CDR2 from the germline V gene are KGHSH and LQKENI. CDR3 sequence reads: CASSADGGKREQYF. As DNA, the CDR3 is TGTGCCAGCTCAGCTGACGGAGGCAAGCGCGAGCAGTACTTC.

The V and J genes are TRBV19 and TRBJ1-5; TRBD1 matches 10 bases. The CDR3 extends over 15 amino acids. With V trimmed by 7 bases and J by 4 bases, 7 bases remained unmatched. CDR1 is LNHDA and CDR2 is SQIVND in the germline V gene (reference sequence). CDR3: CASTQRGQGNQPQHF. The CDR3 nucleotides read TGTGCCAGTACCCAGAGGGGACAGGGGAATCAGCCCCAGCATTTT. Supplemented by reference TRBV19 and TRBJ1-5, the full variable domain reads DGGITQSPKYLFRKEGQNVTLSCEQNLNHDAMYWYRQDPGQGLRLIYYSQIVNDFQKGDIAEGYSVSREKKESFPLTVTSAQKNPTAFYLCASTQRGQGNQPQHFGDGTRLSIL.

This chain connects TRBV5-6 to TRBJ2-5, with 10 bases fitting TRBD1. The CDR3 totals 14 residues. With V trimmed by 3 bases and J by 5 bases, 4 bases remained unmatched. The germline CDR1 and CDR2 sequences are SGHDT and YYEEEE. CDR3 sequence (DNA): TGTGCCAGCAGCTATGGGACAGGGGTGGAGACCCAGTACTTC. Residues: CASSYGTGVETQYF.